These 26 T cell receptor beta chains came from one sample sequenced in a study of T cell repertoires in cytomegalovirus infection. MiXCR was run by TCRdb on the reads, yielding one entry per CDR3 protein. This sample has around 250,000 distinct CDR3 sequences, with 15% to 20% found just once. Sequencing used CD8+ T cells from PBMCs. The receptors were sampled from a human donor in good health (CMV status not recorded). Some clones in this sample may be carry-over from other donors' samples.

The rearrangement joins TRBV28 to TRBJ1-2; 8 bases are shared with TRBD1. The germline CDR1 and CDR2 sequences are MDHEN and SYDVKM. V shed 2 bases, J shed 8 bases, and the junction held 10 bases outside the gene matches. The CDR3 covers 15 residues. CDR3 sequence reads: CASSLTSTGGEGYTF. The CDR3 nucleotides read TGTGCCAGCAGTTTAACCTCCACAGGGGGTGAGGGCTACACCTTC.

The CDR3 DNA sequence: TGTGCCAGCAGCTTGGCAGGGGGCGCCTATGGCTACACCTTC. Translating it yields CASSLAGGAYGYTF. The V gene is TRBV5-6, the J gene TRBJ1-2; 8 bases are a match to TRBD1. V lost 0 bases and J lost 4; bases outside the gene matches: 2. Germline V gene data show CDR1 as SGHDT and CDR2 as YYEEEE. The CDR3 is made up of 14 amino acids.

This clonotype appeared once. The CDR3 loop reads CATSRGAGSLNTEAFF. The CDR3 DNA follows: TGTGCCACCAGCAGAGGGGCAGGGTCGCTCAACACTGAAGCTTTCTTT. This chain connects TRBV15 to TRBJ1-1, with TRBD1 as a possible D gene (5 bases). Germline V gives CDR1 LNHNV, CDR2 YYDKDF (reference sequence). V was trimmed by 1 base and J by 2 bases, leaving 14 bases between them. The length of the CDR3 is 16 residues.

This clonotype has a count of ten or more. The chain links TRBV7-6 to TRBJ2-1; 10 bases are a match to TRBD2. Germline V lookup: CDR1 SGHVS, CDR2 FNYEAQ. There are 21 residues in the CDR3. With V trimmed by 4 bases and J by 0 bases, 18 bases remained unmatched. The CDR3 loop is CASSSLRGRTSGESSYNEQFF. The CDR3, as DNA: TGTGCCAGCAGCTCCTTACGAGGACGGACTAGCGGCGAAAGCTCCTACAATGAGCAGTTCTTC.

This clonotype occurred a few times. V usage is TRBV2 and J usage is TRBJ1-5; D uncertain. Per the germline V gene, CDR1 is SNHLY and CDR2 is FYNNEI. This CDR3 is 13 amino acids long. Trimming removed 6 bases at V and 1 base at J, with 7 bases between. DNA of the CDR3: TGTGCCAGCAGCCGGGAAAGCAATCAGCCCCAGCATTTT. It specifies CASSRESNQPQHF.

This clonotype came up many times. The gene calls are TRBV2 and TRBJ1-2; D possibly corresponds to TRBD1 (5 bases). This CDR3 is built from 13 residues. Trimming took 1 base from V and 2 from J, leaving 5 bases between them. Germline assignment: CDR1 SNHLY and CDR2 FYNNEI. The CDR3: CASSEGGNYGYTF. As DNA, the CDR3 is TGTGCCAGCAGTGAAGGGGGCAACTATGGCTACACCTTC.

This sequence joins TRBV28 and TRBJ2-7, with D maybe TRBD1 (5 bases). V gave up 3 bases and J gave up 3 bases, with 9 bases separating them. Germline CDR1 and CDR2: MDHEN and SYDVKM. This CDR3 comprises 13 residues. The CDR3: CASSFAQGYEQYF. CDR3 DNA: TGTGCCAGCAGTTTTGCGCAGGGCTACGAGCAGTACTTC.

This clonotype appeared many times. The V call is TRBV20-1, the J call TRBJ2-2; the match to TRBD2 covers 8 bases. Germline CDR1 DFQATT, CDR2 SNEGSKA (reference sequence). With 0 bases clipped from V and 5 bases from J, the junction kept 8 bases outside the gene matches. This CDR3 is built from 16 residues. The CDR3 bases are TGCAGTGCTAGAGATGTAGTAGCGGGGTTGACCGGGGAGCTGTTTTTT. As protein: CSARDVVAGLTGELFF.

Remarks on this clonotype: Just one base apart from a much larger clone, this may be a read error. The chain employs TRBV5-5 and TRBJ1-1; 7 bases agree with TRBD1. Unmatched junction bases numbered 6, after V lost 4 bases and J lost 0 bases. CDR1 SGHKS and CDR2 YYEKEE come from the germline V gene (reference sequence). The CDR3 extends over 15 amino acids. CDR3 in amino acids: CASSPHRGMNTEAFF. Written as DNA, the CDR3 is TGTGCCAGCAGCCCACACAGGGGTATGAACACTGAAGCTTTCTTT.

The sample holds many counts of this clonotype. V is TRBV7-8 and J is TRBJ2-1; TRBD2 agrees at 13 bases. CDR1 is SGHVS, CDR2 FQNEAQ, per germline. This CDR3 comprises 17 residues. After removal of 5 bases from V and 4 bases from J, the junction contained 8 bases not matched to a gene. The CDR3 spells CASSETSGGTLYNEQFF. For the CDR3, the DNA is TGTGCCAGCAGCGAGACTAGCGGGGGGACACTATACAATGAGCAGTTCTTC.

The CDR3 DNA follows: TGTGCCAGCAGTTTAGATTGGGCTAGCCGAGATACGCAGTATTTT. Translating it yields CASSLDWASRDTQYF. The chain employs TRBV28 and TRBJ2-3, with D possibly matching TRBD2 (5 bases). The germline V gene has CDR1 MDHEN and CDR2 SYDVKM. V was pared by 2 bases and J by 5 bases, with 14 bases between. The CDR3 sequence is 15 residues long.

This clonotype has ten or more counts. The J gene is TRBJ2-3, the V gene TRBV28, with a tentative D call TRBD2 (6 bases). The CDR3 runs to 14 residues. With 2 bases removed from V and 4 bases from J, the gap between germline ends came to 10 bases. Germline CDR1 and CDR2: MDHEN and SYDVKM. CDR3 sequence reads: CASSLRGVPDTQYF. For the CDR3, the DNA is TGTGCCAGCAGTTTACGCGGGGTTCCAGATACGCAGTATTTT.

The chain has TRBV28 and TRBJ1-1; a weak D match, TRBD1 (5 bases). Germline-derived CDR1 and CDR2 are MDHEN and SYDVKM. Trimming removed 6 bases at V and 4 bases at J, with 15 bases between. The CDR3 loop spans 14 amino acids. Here the CDR3 reads CASRPAGLGTEAFF. The CDR3 DNA sequence: TGTGCCAGCAGGCCGGCAGGGTTGGGCACTGAAGCTTTCTTT.

This clonotype was counted many times. The chain employs TRBV7-8 and TRBJ2-1; 9 bases are shared with TRBD2. Trimming cost V 0 bases and J 5 bases; bases outside gene matches: 2. The germline gives CDR1 SGHVS, CDR2 FQNEAQ. The CDR3 contains 15 residues. This CDR3 reads CASSLALAGNNEQFF. The CDR3 nucleotides read TGTGCCAGCAGCTTAGCGCTAGCGGGGAACAATGAGCAGTTCTTC. Looking up the rest from reference TRBV7-8 and TRBJ2-1 gives the full variable domain: GAGVSQSPRYKVAKRGQDVALRCDPISGHVSLFWYQQALGQGPEFLTYFQNEAQLDKSGLPSDRFFAERPEGSVSTLKIQRTQQEDSAVYLCASSLALAGNNEQFFGPGTRLTVL.

This clonotype was found a few times. The chain recombines TRBV7-9 with TRBJ1-2; no firm D call. V was trimmed by 1 base and J by 0 bases, leaving 6 bases between them. The CDR3 spans 14 residues. Germline-derived CDR1 and CDR2 are SEHNR and FQNEAQ (reference sequence). CDR3 coding DNA: TGTGCCAGCAGCTTAGTCGGACCTAACTATGGCTACACCTTC. Protein: CASSLVGPNYGYTF.

The chain uses TRBV2 and TRBJ2-3; D might be TRBD2 (5 bases). CDR3 length: 16 amino acids. Germline loops: CDR1 SNHLY, CDR2 FYNNEI. Trimming pared 7 bases from V and 0 bases from J, leaving 17 bases between. The CDR3 region is CASTNMNGESTDTQYF. CDR3 DNA: TGTGCCAGCACCAATATGAACGGGGAAAGCACAGATACGCAGTATTTT.

Ten or more counts support this clonotype. The chain is built from TRBV7-8 and TRBJ2-1; TRBD2 is a possible D gene (5 bases). The CDR3 loop spans 17 amino acids. V was cut by 5 bases and J by 0 bases, with 17 bases left in between. The germline CDR1 and CDR2 sequences are SGHVS and FQNEAQ. Here the CDR3 reads CASSLERGNPSYNEQFF. In DNA, the CDR3 is TGTGCCAGCAGCCTAGAACGAGGGAACCCCTCCTACAATGAGCAGTTCTTC.

V is TRBV20-1 and J is TRBJ1-6, with D hard to call. This CDR3 is 16 amino acids long. In germline, CDR1 is DFQATT, CDR2 SNEGSKA (reference sequence). V lost 1 base and J lost 3, with 13 bases in between. CDR3 sequence reads: CSARGSKSYYNSPLHF. The CDR3 coding sequence is TGCAGTGCTAGAGGGAGTAAATCCTACTATAATTCACCCCTCCACTTT.

The V and J genes are TRBV6-8 and TRBJ2-5; D may be TRBD2 (6 bases). This CDR3 has 15 amino acids. Trimming took off 6 bases at V and 4 bases at J, with 18 bases between the two ends. Germline V lookup: CDR1 MNHGY, CDR2 SAAAGT. The CDR3 coding sequence is TGTGCCAGCAGGGAGACTTATAGCGGACGAGAGACCCAGTACTTC. Translated, it gives CASRETYSGRETQYF.

This clonotype came up a few times. The CDR3 DNA follows: TGTGCCAGCAGCTTGTTCGCAGGGGAACCTTCTGGGGCCAACGTCCTGACTTTC. Its translation is CASSLFAGEPSGANVLTF. This chain joins TRBV5-4 and TRBJ2-6; the D gene is possibly TRBD1 (6 bases). Trimming stripped 1 base from V and 1 base from J, with 15 bases between. The V gene's germline CDR1 is SGHNT and CDR2 YYREEE (reference sequence). CDR3 size: 18 residues.

This clonotype was seen ten or more times. The chain couples TRBV7-2 to TRBJ2-1; 8 bases are a match to TRBD2. This CDR3 has 15 residues. The V and J ends lost 3 bases and 3 bases, in that order; junction bases with no gene match: 4. Per germline, CDR1 SGHTA and CDR2 FQGNSA. The CDR3 region is CASSFSGTSYNEQFF. For the CDR3, the DNA is TGTGCCAGCAGCTTTTCCGGGACTAGCTACAATGAGCAGTTCTTC.

This clonotype was seen repeatedly, ten times or more. This chain connects TRBV7-2 to TRBJ2-1; 8 nucleotides line up with TRBD2. CDR1 is SGHTA, CDR2 FQGNSA, per germline. V lost 5 bases to trimming and J lost 9 bases; unmatched junction nucleotides: 12. This CDR3 has 15 residues. In DNA, the CDR3 is TGTGCCAGCAGCCCACGGGGGGGCGCGGGATCTGAGCAGTTCTTC. Protein product: CASSPRGGAGSEQFF.

This clonotype showed up just a few times. The genes are TRBV27 and TRBJ2-5; 7 bases line up with TRBD2. From germline, CDR1 is MNHEY and CDR2 SMNVEV (reference sequence). The V and J ends lost 5 bases and 2 bases, in that order; junction bases with no gene match: 8. This CDR3 contains 15 residues. The CDR3: CASSPRWGGQETQYF. The CDR3 DNA reads TGTGCCAGCAGTCCCCGTTGGGGGGGTCAAGAGACCCAGTACTTC.

At least ten counts were recorded for this clonotype. The chain has TRBV5-5 and TRBJ2-3; no reliable D call. The CDR3 spans 15 residues. Per the germline V gene, CDR1 is SGHKS and CDR2 is YYEKEE (reference sequence). V lost 4 bases and J 4 bases, leaving 16 bases between the germline ends. The CDR3 DNA is TGTGCCAGCAGCCGAGGCCCTACCGGCGCAGATACGCAGTATTTT. This codes for CASSRGPTGADTQYF. Using reference TRBV5-5 and TRBJ2-3 for the parts outside the CDR3, the full variable domain is DAGVTQSPTHLIKTRGQQVTLRCSPISGHKSVSWYQQVLGQGPQFIFQYYEKEERGRGNFPDRFSARQFPNYSSELNVNALLLGDSALYLCASSRGPTGADTQYFGPGTRLTVL.

This clonotype was observed a handful of times. This sequence joins TRBV14 and TRBJ2-3; TRBD1 is a possible D gene (5 bases). Trimming took off 3 bases at V and 4 bases at J, with 17 bases between the two ends. The CDR3 runs 16 residues. Germline CDR1 is SGHDN and CDR2 is FVKESK. The CDR3 region has the DNA TGTGCCAGCAGCCACAACACAGGCCCGGGCCCAGATACGCAGTATTTT. Protein: CASSHNTGPGPDTQYF.

In this sample, this clonotype turned up many times. The chain uses TRBV7-9 and TRBJ1-5; TRBD1 matches 9 bases. This CDR3 is 14 amino acids long. The trim removed 4 bases at V and 6 bases at J, leaving 4 bases unmatched. In germline, CDR1 is SEHNR, CDR2 FQNEAQ (reference sequence). Here the CDR3 reads CASSSGQGTQPQHF. In DNA form, the CDR3 reads TGTGCCAGCAGCTCGGGACAGGGTACTCAGCCCCAGCATTTT.